These 9 T cell receptor beta chains originate from one sample sequenced in a study of T cell clusters in autoimmune cytopenias. TRB rearrangements were amplified by touch-down multiplex PCR with mixed TRB-A/B primers. From the multiplex PCR reads, TCRdb lists one entry per CDR3 protein and no DNA. This sample's table has about 12,000 distinct CDR3 sequences. Each sample's input was 250 ng genomic DNA, roughly 38,000 genome equivalents. Specimen: peripheral blood. The source of these receptors is a human donor with an autoimmune cytopenia or autoimmune hepatitis (not recorded which).

The J gene is TRBJ1-1, the V gene TRBV19. The CDR3 runs to 15 residues. Germline CDR1 LNHDA, CDR2 SQIVND (reference sequence). CDR3 residues: CASSTRGRVNTEAFF.

V gene TRBV5-4 combines with J gene TRBJ1-4; the D call of TRBD1 rests on TCRdb alone, since no DNA is present to check it. CDR1 is SGHNT, CDR2 YYREEE, per germline (reference sequence). The CDR3 length is 16 residues. CDR3: CASSNLWDRLIEKLFF.

This chain connects TRBV5-1 to TRBJ2-5; no DNA is available, so the TRBD1 call from TCRdb remains unchecked. The CDR3 covers 14 residues. Germline-derived CDR1 and CDR2 are SGHRS and YFSETQ. The CDR3 region is CASGPTGIQETQYF.

This chain connects TRBV6-2 or TRBV6-3 to TRBJ2-1; the TRBD2 assignment by TCRdb is unverifiable without DNA. CDR1 and CDR2 from the germline V gene are MNHEY and SVGEGT. CDR3 length: 13 amino acids. CDR3 residues: CASKREGLGEQFF.

This clonotype is medium-sized by frequency. The chain recombines TRBV15 with TRBJ2-2. Germline assignment: CDR1 LNHNV and CDR2 YYDKDF (reference sequence). This CDR3 contains 13 residues. The CDR3: CATSIGDTGELFF.

The chain combines TRBV18 with TRBJ1-6; TCRdb returns TRBD1, unconfirmable since there is no DNA. The CDR3 runs 12 residues. Germline values: CDR1 KGHSH, CDR2 LQKENI. CDR3 amino acids: CASSNRNSPLHF.

V is TRBV6-5 and J is TRBJ2-3; the D gene TCRdb calls, TRBD1, cannot be checked with no DNA. The germline V gene encodes CDR1 MNHEY and CDR2 SVGAGI. The CDR3 totals 16 residues. CDR3 sequence: CASSIRDRGLGDTQYF.

The chain couples TRBV6-5 to TRBJ2-4. The CDR3 extends over 13 amino acids. The V gene's germline CDR1 is MNHEY and CDR2 SVGAGI. The CDR3 reads CASLSHQENIQYF.

The rearrangement uses TRBV6-5 and TRBJ2-5. Germline V gene sequence: CDR1 MNHEY, CDR2 SVGAGI. CDR3 length: 14 residues. The CDR3 is CASSYGLVRETQYF.